This TCR beta chain was captured by sequencing in a study of T-cell memory formation after mild COVID-19. The germline CDR1 and CDR2 sequences are SNHLY and FYNNEI. V was cut by 2 bases and J by 1 base, with 6 bases left in between. The CDR3 covers 14 residues. TCRdb reanalysed the 5' RACE reads using MiXCR and keeps one entry per CDR3 protein. The data hold fewer than 250,000 distinct CDR3 sequences, with 8% to 11% observed a single time. The sequence was obtained from a man aged 18 to 29 who had mild COVID-19 (a few samples of this study predate the infection). Cell type and time point are not known. Sample: PBMCs or a T cell subset sorted from them (not recorded which). This rearrangement joins TRBV2 to TRBJ1-5; D gene ambiguous. The CDR3 DNA sequence: TGTGCCAGCAGTGAAAGGTTGAGCAATCAGCCCCAGCATTTT. Translated, it gives CASSERLSNQPQHF.